Each of the 15 T cell receptor beta chains below was sequenced from the same sample in a study of blood T cell repertoires in COVID-19. Assay used: immunoSEQ multiplex PCR; TCRdb lists only in-frame clones, some missing. The profile shows some 150,000 clones, 80% of them singletons. The sequenced sample was peripheral blood. These receptors all come from a man aged 55 to 70 with acute or convalescent COVID-19.

This clone appeared a single time. The chain employs TRBV11-2 and TRBJ2-3; D is undetermined. Germline loops: CDR1 SGHAT, CDR2 FQNNGV. CDR3 length: 12 amino acids. The ends were cut back, 5 bases at V and 2 bases at J, with 5 bases in the middle. The CDR3 is CASSHNTDTQYF. The CDR3, as DNA: TGTGCCAGCAGCCACAACACAGATACGCAGTATTTT. Full variable domain (outside the CDR3, taken from reference TRBV11-2 and TRBJ2-3): EAGVAQSPRYKIIEKRQSVAFWCNPISGHATLYWYQQILGQGPKLLIQFQNNGVVDDSQLPKDRFSAERLKGVDSTLKIQPAKLEDSAVYLCASSHNTDTQYFGPGTRLTVL.

The rearrangement uses TRBV2 and TRBJ2-2; D may be TRBD1 (7 bases). In germline, CDR1 is SNHLY, CDR2 FYNNEI. V was cut by 3 bases and J by 5 bases, with 13 bases left in between. CDR3 length: 15 residues. CDR3 nucleotides: TGTGCCAGCAGTGAGGCAGGGGGGAGTACCGGGGAGCTGTTTTTT. Protein sequence: CASSEAGGSTGELFF.

This sequence joins TRBV7-2 and TRBJ2-2; 11 bases match TRBD2. Germline V gene lookup returns CDR1 SGHTA and CDR2 FQGNSA. The CDR3 totals 17 residues. V dropped 4 bases and J dropped 2; count of bases not matched to a gene: 6. This CDR3 is CASSSVSGRANTGELFF. The CDR3 DNA follows: TGTGCCAGCAGCTCCGTTAGCGGGAGGGCTAACACCGGGGAGCTGTTTTTT.

The chain is built from TRBV28 and TRBJ2-3, with 9 bases fitting TRBD2. With V trimmed by 7 bases and J by 2 bases, 19 bases remained unmatched. Germline CDR1 and CDR2: MDHEN and SYDVKM. CDR3 length equals 19 residues. CDR3 amino acids: CASTSPRGASGEPTDTQYF. CDR3 nucleotide sequence: TGTGCCAGCACTTCCCCCCGTGGCGCTAGCGGGGAGCCCACAGATACGCAGTATTTT.

This clone occurred once. The chain is built from TRBV9 and TRBJ2-2; D not certain. Germline V gene data show CDR1 as SGDLS and CDR2 as YYNGEE. This CDR3 is 15 amino acids long. V lost 1 base and J lost 0, with 7 bases in between. The CDR3 nucleotides are TGTGCCAGCAGCGTAATGAGCGCGAACACCGGGGAGCTGTTTTTT. Its translation: CASSVMSANTGELFF.

In DNA form, the CDR3 reads TGTGCCAGCAGGGGGGGTCAGGGAGGCTACACCTTC. This sequence encodes CASRGGQGGYTF. The rearrangement joins TRBV6-5 to TRBJ1-2; D possibly corresponds to TRBD1 (5 bases). Germline V gene sequence: CDR1 MNHEY, CDR2 SVGAGI. The ends were cut back, 6 bases at V and 8 bases at J, with 13 bases in the middle. This CDR3 is 12 amino acids long.

The V gene is TRBV9, the J gene TRBJ2-7; 7 nucleotides align to TRBD2. The V gene's germline CDR1 is SGDLS and CDR2 YYNGEE. The V segment lost 2 bases and the J segment 2 bases; nucleotides outside the gene matches: 7. The CDR3 length is 15 residues. The DNA for the CDR3 is TGTGCCAGCAGCGTCTCCCCGACTAGCACCTACGAGCAGTACTTC. Its protein product is CASSVSPTSTYEQYF.

This clone has a handful of counts. J is TRBJ1-1 and V is TRBV7-2; 8 bases are shared with TRBD1. The germline CDR1 and CDR2 sequences are SGHTA and FQGNSA. The CDR3 spans 13 residues. V was pared by 4 bases and J by 5 bases, with 3 bases of the junction left unmatched. The CDR3: CASSSYRGTEAFF. DNA for the CDR3: TGTGCCAGCAGCTCCTACAGGGGGACTGAAGCTTTCTTT.

This clone is a singleton in its sample. V gene TRBV9 combines with J gene TRBJ2-2, with 8 bases identical to TRBD2. The germline V gene encodes CDR1 SGDLS and CDR2 YYNGEE. The CDR3 runs 16 residues. Trimming took 0 bases from V and 9 from J; bases not matched to a gene: 10. The CDR3 is CASSVEGLANSWELFF. CDR3 sequence (DNA): TGTGCCAGCAGCGTAGAAGGACTAGCTAATTCATGGGAGCTGTTTTTT. Full variable domain (remainder filled in from reference TRBV9 and TRBJ2-2): DSGVTQTPKHLITATGQRVTLRCSPRSGDLSVYWYQQSLDQGLQFLIQYYNGEERAKGNILERFSAQQFPDLHSELNLSSLELGDSALYFCASSVEGLANSWELFFGEGSRLTVL.

This clone appeared a few times. J is TRBJ1-5 and V is TRBV28; D remains ambiguous. The CDR3 is 14 residues long. The ends were cut back, 3 bases at V and 9 bases at J, with 15 bases in the middle. In germline, CDR1 is MDHEN, CDR2 SYDVKM. DNA for the CDR3: TGTGCCAGCAGTTTTAGCGAGGGTTCGCGGCCCCAGCATTTT. Its protein product is CASSFSEGSRPQHF.

The rearrangement uses TRBV25-1 and TRBJ2-3; D gene ambiguous. V lost 1 base and J lost 1, with 9 bases in between. Germline CDR1 MGHDK, CDR2 SYGVNS. CDR3 size: 15 residues. The CDR3 loop reads CASSELVQGTDTQYF. DNA of the CDR3: TGTGCCAGCAGTGAATTGGTGCAGGGCACAGATACGCAGTATTTT.

This rearrangement joins TRBV12-5 to TRBJ2-7, with 7 bases fitting TRBD1. Germline V gene lookup returns CDR1 LGHNT and CDR2 FRNRAP. After removal of 7 bases from V and 3 bases from J, the junction contained 9 bases not matched to a gene. The CDR3 runs 14 residues. CDR3: CASATGVLYYEQYF. CDR3 coding DNA: TGTGCTAGTGCCACAGGGGTCTTATACTACGAGCAGTACTTC.

In DNA form, the CDR3 reads TGTGCCAGCAGTGAAGCCGCCACAGCCTACAATGAGCAGTTCTTC. This codes for CASSEAATAYNEQFF. The chain is built from TRBV2 and TRBJ2-1; D uncertain. Germline assignment: CDR1 SNHLY and CDR2 FYNNEI. The CDR3 loop spans 15 amino acids. The ends were cut back, 0 bases at V and 2 bases at J, with 8 bases in the middle.

The genes are TRBV5-1 and TRBJ1-4; possibly TRBD1 for D (6 bases). Trimming removed 0 bases at V and 8 bases at J, with 11 bases between. In germline, CDR1 is SGHRS, CDR2 YFSETQ. This CDR3 spans 14 amino acids. The CDR3 nucleotides are TGCGCCAGCAGCTTGGAACAGCAGGGGGAAAAACTGTTTTTT. This codes for CASSLEQQGEKLFF. Drawing the rest from reference TRBV5-1 and TRBJ1-4, the complete variable domain is KAGVTQTPRYLIKTRGQQVTLSCSPISGHRSVSWYQQTPGQGLQFLFEYFSETQRNKGNFPGRFSGRQFSNSRSEMNVSTLELGDSALYLCASSLEQQGEKLFFGSGTQLSVL.

The chain employs TRBV3-1 (or the pseudogene TRBV3-2) and TRBJ2-3, with D perhaps TRBD2 (6 bases). Trimming took 4 bases from V and 1 from J, leaving 12 bases between them. The germline CDR1 and CDR2 sequences are LGHDT and YNNKEL (reference sequence). The CDR3 loop spans 15 amino acids. This chain's CDR3 is CASSRAGPRTDTQYF. CDR3 in DNA: TGTGCCAGCAGCCGTGCGGGACCACGCACAGATACGCAGTATTTT.